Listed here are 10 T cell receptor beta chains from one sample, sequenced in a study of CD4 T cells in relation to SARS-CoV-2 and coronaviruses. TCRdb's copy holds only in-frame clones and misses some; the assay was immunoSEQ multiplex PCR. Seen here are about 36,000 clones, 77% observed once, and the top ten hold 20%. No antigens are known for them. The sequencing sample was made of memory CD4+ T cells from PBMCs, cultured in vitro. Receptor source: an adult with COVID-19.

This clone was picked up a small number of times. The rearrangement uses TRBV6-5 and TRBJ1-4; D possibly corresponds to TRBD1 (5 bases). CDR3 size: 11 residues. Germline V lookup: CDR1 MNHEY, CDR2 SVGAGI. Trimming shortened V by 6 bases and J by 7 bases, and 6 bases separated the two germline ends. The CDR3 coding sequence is TGTGCCAGCAGGAGGGGTGAAAAACTGTTTTTT. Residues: CASRRGEKLFF.

The CDR3 coding sequence is TGTGCCATCAGTGCCCTAGCGGGAGACGGTACGCAGTATTTT. It yields the protein CAISALAGDGTQYF. This chain connects TRBV10-3 to TRBJ2-3; 10 bases align to TRBD2. Germline V gives CDR1 ENHRY, CDR2 SYGVKD. The CDR3 contains 14 residues. The trim removed 4 bases at V and 8 bases at J, leaving 6 bases unmatched.

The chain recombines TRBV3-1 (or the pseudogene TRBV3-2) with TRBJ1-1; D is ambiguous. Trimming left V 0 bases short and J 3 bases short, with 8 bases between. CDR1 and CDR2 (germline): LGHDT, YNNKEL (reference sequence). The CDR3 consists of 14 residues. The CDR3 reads CASSQDSGHTEAFF. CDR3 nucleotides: TGTGCCAGCAGCCAAGATTCTGGCCACACTGAAGCTTTCTTT.

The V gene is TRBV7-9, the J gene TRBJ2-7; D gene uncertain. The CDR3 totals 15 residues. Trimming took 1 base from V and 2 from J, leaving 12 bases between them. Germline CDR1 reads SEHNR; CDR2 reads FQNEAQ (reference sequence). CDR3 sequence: CASSLVGQDPYEQYF. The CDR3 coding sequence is TGTGCCAGCAGCTTAGTTGGGCAGGATCCCTACGAGCAGTACTTC.

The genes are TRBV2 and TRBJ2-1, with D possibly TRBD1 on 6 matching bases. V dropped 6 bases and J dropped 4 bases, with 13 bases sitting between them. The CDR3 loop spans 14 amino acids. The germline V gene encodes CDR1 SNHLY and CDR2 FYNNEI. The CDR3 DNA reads TGTGCCAGCAGATCCGGGACACCTTACAATGAGCAGTTCTTC. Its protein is CASRSGTPYNEQFF.

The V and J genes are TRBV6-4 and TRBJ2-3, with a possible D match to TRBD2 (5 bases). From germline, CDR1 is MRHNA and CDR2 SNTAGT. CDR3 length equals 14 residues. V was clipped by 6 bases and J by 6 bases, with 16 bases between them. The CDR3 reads CASRVYAGSDTQYF. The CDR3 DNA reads TGTGCCAGCAGAGTTTATGCGGGCTCCGATACGCAGTATTTT.

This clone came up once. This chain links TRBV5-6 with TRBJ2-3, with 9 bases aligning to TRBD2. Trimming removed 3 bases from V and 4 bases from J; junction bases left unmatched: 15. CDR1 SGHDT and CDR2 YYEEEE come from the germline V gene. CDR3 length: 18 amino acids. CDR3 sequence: CASSSPPVISGSSDTQYF. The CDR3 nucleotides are TGTGCCAGCAGCTCCCCGCCTGTGATTAGCGGGAGTTCAGATACGCAGTATTTT.

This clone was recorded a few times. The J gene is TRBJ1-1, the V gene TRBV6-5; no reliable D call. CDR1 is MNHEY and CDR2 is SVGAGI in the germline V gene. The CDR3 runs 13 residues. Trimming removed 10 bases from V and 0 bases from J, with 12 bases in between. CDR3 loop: CATQVDMNTEAFF. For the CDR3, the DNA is TGTGCCACCCAGGTCGATATGAACACTGAAGCTTTCTTT.

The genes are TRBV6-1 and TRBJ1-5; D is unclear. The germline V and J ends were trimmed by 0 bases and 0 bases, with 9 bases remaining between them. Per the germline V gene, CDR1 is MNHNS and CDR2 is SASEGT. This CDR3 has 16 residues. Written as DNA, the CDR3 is TGTGCCAGCAGTGAAGCGCCCAGGTATAGCAATCAGCCCCAGCATTTT. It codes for CASSEAPRYSNQPQHF.

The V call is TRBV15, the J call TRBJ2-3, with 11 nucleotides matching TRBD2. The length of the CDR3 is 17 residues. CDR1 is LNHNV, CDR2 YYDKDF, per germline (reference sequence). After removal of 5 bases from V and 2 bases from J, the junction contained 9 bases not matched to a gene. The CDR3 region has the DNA TGTGCCACCAGCTGCCATAGCGGGAGGGGTGTCACAGATACGCAGTATTTT. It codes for CATSCHSGRGVTDTQYF.